This is a list of T cell receptor beta chains from one sample in a study of OX40 agonist ivuxolimab in advanced cancers. Only in-frame clones appear in the TCRdb table, and some are missing; sequencing was by immunoSEQ multiplex PCR. The table records roughly 50,000 clones, about 82% of them present only once. The specimen was CD4+ or CD8+ T cells sorted from blood, collected in a trial of the OX40 agonist ivuxolimab. Every receptor here comes from an adult with an advanced solid tumor such as melanoma, head and neck, liver or kidney cancer. Each CDR3 is given with its conserved first and last residue. The D gene is left open where the match is weak. Clone size is stated in some rows and not others, as once, few, many or a class when expanded.

CDR3nt	CDR3aa	j_gene	v_gene	d_gene	abundance
TGTGCCAGCAGCTCTGAGTGGAGCAATCAGCCCCAGCATTTT	CASSSEWSNQPQHF	TRBJ1-5	TRBV7-9	NA	NA
TGTGCCAGCTCACCACCAAGCCGACAGTTAGCGAACACCGGGGAGCTGTTTTTT	CASSPPSRQLANTGELFF	TRBJ2-2	TRBV18	NA	NA
TGTGCCAGCAGCTTGCGGATAGGTGGGACAGGGGACCGCTCTGGAAACACCATATATTTT	CASSLRIGGTGDRSGNTIYF	TRBJ1-3	TRBV5-5	TRBD1	NA
TGTGCCAGCTTACAGGGGATCGGGGAAAAACTGTTTTTT	CASLQGIGEKLFF	TRBJ1-4	TRBV18	TRBD1	NA
TGTGCCAGCAAATCGGGACGAATGGTGAATTCACCCCTCCACTTT	CASKSGRMVNSPLHF	TRBJ1-6	TRBV2	NA	NA
TGCGCCAGCAGCTTGAGCTCGACCGGGGAGCTGTTTTTT	CASSLSSTGELFF	TRBJ2-2	TRBV5-1	NA	once
TGTGCCAGCAGCGCCGGGGGGGCGGAGGAGACCCAGTACTTC	CASSAGGAEETQYF	TRBJ2-5	TRBV6-1	TRBD2	NA
TGTGCCAGCAGCGCGGGGATCACCCGAGGCCATGGCTACACCTTC	CASSAGITRGHGYTF	TRBJ1-2	TRBV5-6	NA	NA
TGTGCCAGCAGTTATCGGTCTGGGGCCAACGTCCTGACTTTC	CASSYRSGANVLTF	TRBJ2-6	TRBV6-5	NA	once
TGTGCCACCCACCAGGATCGGGGCCGGGGAAACACCATATATTTT	CATHQDRGRGNTIYF	TRBJ1-3	TRBV6-5	NA	NA
TGTGCCAGCAGCCCCCAGAGGACTAGCGGGGGGGCGGATACGCAGTATTTT	CASSPQRTSGGADTQYF	TRBJ2-3	TRBV9	TRBD2	NA
TGTGCCAGCAGCTTAGGTGGGCAGACCCAGTACTTC	CASSLGGQTQYF	TRBJ2-5	TRBV11-2	NA	NA
TGCGCCAGCAGCTCAGCCTCTGACAGGGGGCTAGGCAATGAGCAGTTCTTC	CASSSASDRGLGNEQFF	TRBJ2-1	TRBV5-1	TRBD1	few
TGTGCCAGCAGCGTACGGACAGGGGATGGCTACACCTTC	CASSVRTGDGYTF	TRBJ1-2	TRBV9	TRBD1	NA
TGCGCCAGCAGGGGGCAGGGGGCGCGTGGGGCCAACGTCCTGACTTTC	CASRGQGARGANVLTF	TRBJ2-6	TRBV5-1	TRBD1	NA
TGTGCCAGCTCACCCGCCTTGAACACCGGGGAGCTGTTTTTT	CASSPALNTGELFF	TRBJ2-2	TRBV18	NA	NA
TGTGCCAGCAGTCCGCCTCTTGGCACTGAAGCTTTCTTT	CASSPPLGTEAFF	TRBJ1-1	TRBV6-5	NA	NA
TGTGCCTGGAGTGGACGGACAGGGTCTAATTCACCCCTCCACTTT	CAWSGRTGSNSPLHF	TRBJ1-6	TRBV30	TRBD1	NA
TGTGCCAGCAGTGGAACCCCAGGATATGGCTACACCTTC	CASSGTPGYGYTF	TRBJ1-2	TRBV28	NA	NA
TGTGCCAGCTCACCACCGGTGACAGATACGCAGTATTTT	CASSPPVTDTQYF	TRBJ2-3	TRBV18	NA	NA
TGTGCCAGCACCTTTGGACAGCTACAATATGACTACACCTTC	CASTFGQLQYDYTF	TRBJ1-2	TRBV7-9	NA	NA
TGTGCTAGTGACCTAGGACGTAATGAGCAGTTCTTC	CASDLGRNEQFF	TRBJ2-1	TRBV12-5	NA	NA
TGCGCCAGCAGCCAAGTAACGGTGTCCGGGCAGTACTTC	CASSQVTVSGQYF	TRBJ2-7	TRBV4-1	NA	NA
TGTGCCTGGAGTGCCGCGGGCCTCGGTAATGAAAAACTGTTTTTT	CAWSAAGLGNEKLFF	TRBJ1-4	TRBV30	NA	NA
TGTGCCAGCAGCAAAACAGGGGCAGATACGCAGTATTTT	CASSKTGADTQYF	TRBJ2-3	TRBV7-9	TRBD1	NA
TGTGCCAGCAGCTTAGAGAACCGGGACAGGGGTGAAAAACTGTTTTTT	CASSLENRDRGEKLFF	TRBJ1-4	TRBV7-6	TRBD1	NA
TGTGCCAGCAGCCAAAACAGGGGGCGAGGAAATGAGCAGTTCTTC	CASSQNRGRGNEQFF	TRBJ2-1	TRBV4-2	TRBD1	few
TGCGCCAGCAGTCAATCTCCCGAGAGCAATCAGCCCCAGCATTTT	CASSQSPESNQPQHF	TRBJ1-5	TRBV23-1	NA	NA
TGTGCCAGCAACAATTATGGCCGTTTTAGCAGCGGAGGCTATGGCTACACCTTC	CASNNYGRFSSGGYGYTF	TRBJ1-2	TRBV11-2	NA	NA
TGTGCCAGCAGTTTCCTAGCGGGGGGGCTCTACAATGAGCAGTTCTTC	CASSFLAGGLYNEQFF	TRBJ2-1	TRBV6-6	TRBD2	NA
TGTGCCAGCAGTCTCAGGACAGGGGGCTGGGGTGAGACCCAGTACTTC	CASSLRTGGWGETQYF	TRBJ2-5	TRBV28	TRBD1	NA
TGTGCCAGCAGCCAAAAGGGCGGCAATAATGAAAAACTGTTTTTT	CASSQKGGNNEKLFF	TRBJ1-4	TRBV14	NA	once
TGTGCCAGCAGTGCTGGGGGCGACACTGAAGCTTTCTTT	CASSAGGDTEAFF	TRBJ1-1	TRBV6-1	NA	NA
TGTGCCAGCAGTTTGCGACGGCCCGGGCGCTACAATGAGCAGTTCTTC	CASSLRRPGRYNEQFF	TRBJ2-1	TRBV6-5	NA	NA
TGTGCCAGCAGCTGGGGGACAGGGAGCAATCAGCCCCAGCATTTT	CASSWGTGSNQPQHF	TRBJ1-5	TRBV7-8	TRBD1	NA
TGTGCCAGCAGCCGGGGGACAGGGGGCCGAGGGGCCAAAAACATTCAGTACTTC	CASSRGTGGRGAKNIQYF	TRBJ2-4	TRBV4-2	TRBD1	medium-sized
TGTGCCAGCAGTGAACACAGGAATAATCAGCCCCAGCATTTT	CASSEHRNNQPQHF	TRBJ1-5	TRBV2	NA	NA
TGTGCCAGTACCAGGGGGAAGTTCTCTGGAAACACCATATATTTT	CASTRGKFSGNTIYF	TRBJ1-3	TRBV19	TRBD1	once
TGTGCCAGCACTCCCACTTCAACCGGGCGTCGAGAGCAGTTCTTC	CASTPTSTGRREQFF	TRBJ2-1	TRBV6-5	NA	NA
TGTGCCAGCTCACCACCCTCGGTAGGGCCAGCTTTCTTT	CASSPPSVGPAFF	TRBJ1-1	TRBV18	NA	NA
TGTGCCAGCAGCCCGAGGGCAGCGAACACTGAAGCTTTCTTT	CASSPRAANTEAFF	TRBJ1-1	TRBV7-2	NA	NA
TGTGCCAGCAGTCGACAGGGGGTCGTGGAAGCTTTCTTT	CASSRQGVVEAFF	TRBJ1-1	TRBV2	TRBD1	NA